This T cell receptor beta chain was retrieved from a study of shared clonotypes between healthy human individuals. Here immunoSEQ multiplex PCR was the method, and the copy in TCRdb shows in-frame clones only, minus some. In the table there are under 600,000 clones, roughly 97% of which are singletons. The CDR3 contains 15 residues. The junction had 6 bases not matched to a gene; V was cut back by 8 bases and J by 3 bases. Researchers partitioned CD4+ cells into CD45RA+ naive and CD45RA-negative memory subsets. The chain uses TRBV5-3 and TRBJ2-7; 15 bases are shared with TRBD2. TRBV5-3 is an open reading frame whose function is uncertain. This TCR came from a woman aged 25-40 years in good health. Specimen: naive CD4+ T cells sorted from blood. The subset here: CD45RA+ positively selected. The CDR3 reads CASIEGLAGGYEQYF. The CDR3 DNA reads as TGTGCCAGCATCGAGGGACTAGCGGGAGGCTACGAGCAGTACTTC.